This passage covers 6 T cell receptor beta chains from one sample sequenced in a study of T cell repertoires in aging, cancer and after chemotherapy. TRB rearrangements spanning V, D and J were amplified using mixed TRB-A/B primers. TCRdb re-called the multiplex PCR reads with MiXCR, one entry per CDR3 protein. The data hold a few thousand distinct CDR3 sequences, with 22% observed a single time. TCR beta rearrangements were amplified from peripheral blood genomic DNA. Material: blood. The receptor source for this set is a human donor with a blood cancer.

J is TRBJ2-7 and V is TRBV10-3, with D maybe TRBD1 (5 bases). CDR3 length: 14 amino acids. V lost 3 bases to trimming and J lost 3 bases, with 12 bases between them. Germline loops: CDR1 ENHRY, CDR2 SYGVKD. The DNA of the CDR3 is TGTGCCATCAGTGACGAGGACAATCTCTACGAGCAGTACGTC. Its protein product is CAISDEDNLYEQYV.

V usage is TRBV5-1 and J usage is TRBJ2-7; D is perhaps TRBD1 (5 bases). The CDR3 totals 14 residues. Trimming took off 0 bases at V and 5 bases at J, with 12 bases between the two ends. Per germline, CDR1 SGHRS and CDR2 YFSETQ. CDR3 in amino acids: CASSLGSTEDEQYV. Written as DNA, the CDR3 is TGCGCCAGCAGCTTGGGATCGACAGAGGACGAGCAGTACGTC.

Judged by abundance, this clonotype is medium-sized. This chain uses TRBV19 with TRBJ2-1, with TRBD2 matching over 13 bases. Per germline, CDR1 LNHDA and CDR2 SQIVND (reference sequence). The CDR3 runs to 14 residues. The trim removed 6 bases at V and 8 bases at J, leaving 4 bases unmatched. The CDR3 coding sequence is TGTGCCAGTAGCCCGGGACTAGCGGGATATGAGCAGTTCTTC. It yields the protein CASSPGLAGYEQFF.

This clonotype is medium-sized (0.01 to 0.1%) within its sample. This chain uses TRBV12-3 or TRBV12-4 with TRBJ2-3, with 11 bases lining up with TRBD2. Losses at the gene ends were 5 bases for V and 0 bases for J; bases not matched to a gene: 10. The CDR3 is 18 residues long. CDR3 in amino acids: CASSPSRLAGKSTDTQYF. The CDR3 DNA follows: TGTGCCAGCAGTCCCAGCCGACTAGCGGGGAAGAGCACAGATACGCAGTATTTT.

The chain combines TRBV7-2 with TRBJ2-1; D not resolved. The V end was cut by 5 bases, the J end by 8 bases, with 7 bases between. The CDR3 totals 11 residues. CDR1 and CDR2 from the germline V gene are SGHTA and FQGNSA. The CDR3 region has the DNA TGTGCCAGCAGCCTTTACTATGAGCAGTTCTTC. This encodes CASSLYYEQFF.

This clonotype appeared a few times. This chain uses TRBV14 with TRBJ2-5, with TRBD2 identical over 7 bases. The CDR3 is 16 residues long. Germline assignment: CDR1 SGHDN and CDR2 FVKESK. Trimming cost V 4 bases and J 5 bases; bases outside gene matches: 13. CDR3 amino acids: CASSRGSGIGSETQYF. CDR3 in DNA: TGTGCCAGCAGCCGGGGAAGCGGGATTGGGTCGGAGACCCAGTACTTC.